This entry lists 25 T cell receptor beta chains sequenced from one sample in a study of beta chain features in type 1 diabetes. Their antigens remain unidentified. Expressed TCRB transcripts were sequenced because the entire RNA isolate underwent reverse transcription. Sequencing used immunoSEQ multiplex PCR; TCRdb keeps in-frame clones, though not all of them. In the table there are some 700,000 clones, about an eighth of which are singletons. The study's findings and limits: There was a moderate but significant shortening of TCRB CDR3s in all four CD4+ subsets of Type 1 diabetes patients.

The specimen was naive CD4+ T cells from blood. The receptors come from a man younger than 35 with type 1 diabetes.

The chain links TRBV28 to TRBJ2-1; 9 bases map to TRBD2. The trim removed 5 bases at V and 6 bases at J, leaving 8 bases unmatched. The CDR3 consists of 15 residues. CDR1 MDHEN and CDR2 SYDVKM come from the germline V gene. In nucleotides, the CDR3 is TGTGCCAGCAGTGGCGGGGGGGCCCAGGGCAATGAGCAGTTCTTC. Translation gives CASSGGGAQGNEQFF.

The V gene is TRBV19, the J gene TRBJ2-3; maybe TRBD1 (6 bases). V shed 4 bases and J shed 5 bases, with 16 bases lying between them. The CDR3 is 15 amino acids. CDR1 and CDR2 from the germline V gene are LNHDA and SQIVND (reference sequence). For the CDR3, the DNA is TGTGCCAGTAGTAGTATGGCAGGGGTTATAGATACGCAGTATTTT. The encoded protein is CASSSMAGVIDTQYF.

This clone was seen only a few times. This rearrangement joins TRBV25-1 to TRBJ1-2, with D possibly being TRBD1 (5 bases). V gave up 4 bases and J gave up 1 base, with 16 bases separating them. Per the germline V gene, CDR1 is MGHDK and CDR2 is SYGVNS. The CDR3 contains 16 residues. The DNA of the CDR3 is TGTGCCAGCAGTGTAGGCTGGACACCAGATAACTATGGCTACACCTTC. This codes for CASSVGWTPDNYGYTF.

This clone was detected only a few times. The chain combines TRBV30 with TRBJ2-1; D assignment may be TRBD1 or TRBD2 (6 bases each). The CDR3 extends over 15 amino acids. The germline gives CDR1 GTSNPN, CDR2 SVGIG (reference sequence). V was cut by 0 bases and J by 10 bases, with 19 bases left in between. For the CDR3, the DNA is TGTGCCTGGAGTGTCCGACTAACGGGGGCCTACGAGCAGTTCTTC. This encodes CAWSVRLTGAYEQFF.

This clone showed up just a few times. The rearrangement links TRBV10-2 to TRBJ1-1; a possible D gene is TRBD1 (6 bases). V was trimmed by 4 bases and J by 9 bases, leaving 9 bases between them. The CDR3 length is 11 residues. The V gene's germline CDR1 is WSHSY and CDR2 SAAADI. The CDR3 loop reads CASSAGTKAFF. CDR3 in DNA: TGCGCCAGCAGTGCAGGGACAAAAGCTTTCTTT.

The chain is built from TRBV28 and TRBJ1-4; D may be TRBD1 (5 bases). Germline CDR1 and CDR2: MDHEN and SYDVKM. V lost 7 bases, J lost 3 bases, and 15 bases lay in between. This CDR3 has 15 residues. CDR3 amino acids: CASTLIQAANEKLFF. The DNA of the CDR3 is TGTGCCAGCACTCTTATACAGGCCGCTAATGAAAAACTGTTTTTT.

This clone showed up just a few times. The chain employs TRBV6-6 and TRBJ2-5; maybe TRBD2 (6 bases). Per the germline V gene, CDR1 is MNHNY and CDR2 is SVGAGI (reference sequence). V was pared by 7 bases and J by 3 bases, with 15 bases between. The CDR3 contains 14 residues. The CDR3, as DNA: TGTGCCAGCAAAAAACCAATAGCGGAAGAGACCCAGTACTTC. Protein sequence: CASKKPIAEETQYF.

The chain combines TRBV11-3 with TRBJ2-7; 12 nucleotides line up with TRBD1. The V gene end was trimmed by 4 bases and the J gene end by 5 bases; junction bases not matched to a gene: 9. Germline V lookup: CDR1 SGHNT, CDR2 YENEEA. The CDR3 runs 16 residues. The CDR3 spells CASSSPGTGGLDEQYF. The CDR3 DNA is TGTGCCAGCAGCTCACCCGGGACAGGGGGCTTGGACGAGCAGTACTTC.

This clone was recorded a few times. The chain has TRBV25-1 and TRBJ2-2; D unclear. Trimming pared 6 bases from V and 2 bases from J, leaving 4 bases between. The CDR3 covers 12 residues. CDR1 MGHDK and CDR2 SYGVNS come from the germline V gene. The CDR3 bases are TGTGCCAGCAGGACAAACACCGGGGAGCTGTTTTTT. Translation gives CASRTNTGELFF. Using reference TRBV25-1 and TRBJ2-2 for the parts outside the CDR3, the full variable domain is EADIYQTPRYLVIGTGKKITLECSQTMGHDKMYWYQQDPGMELHLIHYSYGVNSTEKGDLSSESTVSRIRTEHFPLTLESARPSHTSQYLCASRTNTGELFFGEGSRLTVL.

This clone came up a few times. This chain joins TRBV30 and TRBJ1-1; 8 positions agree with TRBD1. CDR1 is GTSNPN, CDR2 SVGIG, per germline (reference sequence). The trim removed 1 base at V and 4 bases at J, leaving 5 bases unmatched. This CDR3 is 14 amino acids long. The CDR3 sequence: CAWSAQGAGTEAFF. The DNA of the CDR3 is TGTGCCTGGAGTGCTCAGGGGGCCGGCACTGAAGCTTTCTTT.

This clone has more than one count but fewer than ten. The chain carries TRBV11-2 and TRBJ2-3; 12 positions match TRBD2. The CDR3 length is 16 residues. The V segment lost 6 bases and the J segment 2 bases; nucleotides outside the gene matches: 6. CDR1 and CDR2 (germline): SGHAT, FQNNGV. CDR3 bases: TGTGCCAGCAGACGACTAGCGGGAGATGCCACAGATACGCAGTATTTT. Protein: CASRRLAGDATDTQYF.

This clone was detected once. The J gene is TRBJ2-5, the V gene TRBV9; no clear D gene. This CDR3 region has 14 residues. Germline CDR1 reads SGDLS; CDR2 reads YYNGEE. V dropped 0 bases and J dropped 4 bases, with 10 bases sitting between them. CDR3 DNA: TGTGCCAGCAGCGTAGCCACCGTGTCAGAGACCCAGTACTTC. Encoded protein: CASSVATVSETQYF.

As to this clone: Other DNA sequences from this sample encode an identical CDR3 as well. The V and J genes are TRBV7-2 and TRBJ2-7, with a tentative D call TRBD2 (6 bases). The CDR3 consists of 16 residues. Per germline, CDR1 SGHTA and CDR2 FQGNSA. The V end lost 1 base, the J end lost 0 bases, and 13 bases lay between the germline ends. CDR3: CASSLVSSGGSYEQYF. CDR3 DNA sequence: TGTGCCAGCAGCTTAGTAAGTTCCGGGGGCTCCTACGAGCAGTACTTC.

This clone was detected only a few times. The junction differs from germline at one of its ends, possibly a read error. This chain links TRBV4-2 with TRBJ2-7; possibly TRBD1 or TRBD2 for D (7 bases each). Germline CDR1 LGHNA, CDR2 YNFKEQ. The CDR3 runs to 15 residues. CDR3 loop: CASSQDAGGGKLEGF. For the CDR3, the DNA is TGTGCCAGCAGCCAAGATGCAGGGGGAGGGAAACTCGAAGGCTTC.

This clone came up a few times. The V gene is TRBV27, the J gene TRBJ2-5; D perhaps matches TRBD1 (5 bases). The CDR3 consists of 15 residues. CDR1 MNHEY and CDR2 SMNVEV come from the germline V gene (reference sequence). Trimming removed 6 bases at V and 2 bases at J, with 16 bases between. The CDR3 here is CASSQIPQVQETQYF. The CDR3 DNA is TGTGCCAGCAGCCAGATCCCACAGGTTCAAGAGACCCAGTACTTC.

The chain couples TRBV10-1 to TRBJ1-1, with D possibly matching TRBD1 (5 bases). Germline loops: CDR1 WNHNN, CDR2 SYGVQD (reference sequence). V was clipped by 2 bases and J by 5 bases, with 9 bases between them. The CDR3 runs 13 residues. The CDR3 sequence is CASSEVRGTEAFF. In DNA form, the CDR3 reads TGCGCCAGCAGTGAGGTGCGGGGGACTGAAGCTTTCTTT.

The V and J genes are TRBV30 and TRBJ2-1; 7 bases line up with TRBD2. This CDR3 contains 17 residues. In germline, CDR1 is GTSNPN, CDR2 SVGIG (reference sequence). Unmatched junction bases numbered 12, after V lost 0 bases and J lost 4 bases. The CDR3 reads CAWSVPNRGGPYNEQFF. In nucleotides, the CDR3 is TGTGCCTGGAGTGTCCCTAACCGCGGGGGACCGTACAATGAGCAGTTCTTC.

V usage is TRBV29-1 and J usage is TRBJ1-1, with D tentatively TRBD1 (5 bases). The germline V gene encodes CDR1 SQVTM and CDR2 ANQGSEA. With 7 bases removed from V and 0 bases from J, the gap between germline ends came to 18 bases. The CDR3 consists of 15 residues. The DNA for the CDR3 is TGCAGCGGAGGGCGAAGGGGTGCGGTGAACACTGAAGCTTTCTTT. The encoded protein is CSGGRRGAVNTEAFF.

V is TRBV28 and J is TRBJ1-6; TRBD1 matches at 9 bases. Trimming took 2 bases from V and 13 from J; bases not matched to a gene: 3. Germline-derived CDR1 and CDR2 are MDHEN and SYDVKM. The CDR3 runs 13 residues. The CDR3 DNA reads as TGTGCCAGCAGTTTACCGACAGGGGGGCCCCTCCACTTT. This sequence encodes CASSLPTGGPLHF.

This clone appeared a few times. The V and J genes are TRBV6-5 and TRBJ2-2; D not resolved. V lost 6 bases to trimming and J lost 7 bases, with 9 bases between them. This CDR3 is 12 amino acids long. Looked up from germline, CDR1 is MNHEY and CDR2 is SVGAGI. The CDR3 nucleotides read TGTGCCAGCAGCGATTGGGGCGGGGAGCTGTTTTTT. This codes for CASSDWGGELFF.

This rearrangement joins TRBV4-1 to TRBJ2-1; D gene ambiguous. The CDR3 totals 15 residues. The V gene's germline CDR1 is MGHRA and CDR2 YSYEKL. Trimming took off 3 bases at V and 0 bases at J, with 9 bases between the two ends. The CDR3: CASSQGPFSYNEQFF. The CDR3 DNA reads TGCGCCAGCAGCCAGGGTCCCTTCTCCTACAATGAGCAGTTCTTC.

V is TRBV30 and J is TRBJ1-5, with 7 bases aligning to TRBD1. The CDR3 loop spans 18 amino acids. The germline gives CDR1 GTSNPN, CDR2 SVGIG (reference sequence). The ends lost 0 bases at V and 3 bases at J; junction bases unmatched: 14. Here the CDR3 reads CAWSVLIPRGMVNQPQHF. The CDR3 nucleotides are TGTGCCTGGAGTGTACTGATTCCCAGGGGGATGGTCAATCAGCCCCAGCATTTT.

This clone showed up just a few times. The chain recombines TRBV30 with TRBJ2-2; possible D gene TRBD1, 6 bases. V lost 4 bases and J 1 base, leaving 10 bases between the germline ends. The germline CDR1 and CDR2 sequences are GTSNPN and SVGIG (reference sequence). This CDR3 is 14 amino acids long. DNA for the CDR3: TGTGCCTGGACACGACAGGTGAACACCGGGGAGCTGTTTTTT. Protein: CAWTRQVNTGELFF.

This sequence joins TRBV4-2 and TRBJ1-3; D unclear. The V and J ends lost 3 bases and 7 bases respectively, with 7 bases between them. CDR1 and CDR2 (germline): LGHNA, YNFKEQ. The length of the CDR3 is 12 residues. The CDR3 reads CASSQGWNTIYF. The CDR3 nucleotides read TGTGCCAGCAGCCAGGGTTGGAACACCATATATTTT.

The CDR3 reads CASSPWEGRPYEQYF. The CDR3 nucleotides read TGTGCCAGCAGCCCTTGGGAGGGCCGACCCTACGAGCAGTACTTC. The V gene is TRBV7-2, the J gene TRBJ2-7; 7 bases are shared with TRBD2. V gave up 5 bases and J gave up 2 bases; unmatched junction bases: 9. From germline, CDR1 is SGHTA and CDR2 FQGNSA. CDR3 length equals 15 residues. Drawing the rest from reference TRBV7-2 and TRBJ2-7, the complete variable domain is GAGVSQSPSNKVTEKGKDVELRCDPISGHTALYWYRQSLGQGLEFLIYFQGNSAPDKSGLPSDRFSAERTGGSVSTLTIQRTQQEDSAVYLCASSPWEGRPYEQYFGPGTRLTVT.